This paragraph reports one T cell receptor beta chain. This clone was found a few times. The clone's antigen remains unknown. Per-base qualities were not stored, and no clone one base away is much larger. The CDR3 has 14 amino acids, counting the end cysteine and phenylalanine. The sequence is cut down to CDR3 DNA, 42 bases in frame from base 1. Compared with germline, V lacks 7 bases and J lacks 2 bases; bases without a gene match: 7. The germline V gene provides CDR1 MNHEY and CDR2 SVGAGI. The sample belongs to a study of shared clonotypes between healthy human individuals (dated by TCRdb to the early 2020s). With respect to the entire study: The cohort comprised a couple of women and a few men aged 18 to 49 years. For each donor, three plates each were used for CD4 naive and CD4 memory, two plates were used for CD8 naive, and one plate was used for CD8 memory. To estimate repertoire size and how much clonotypes are shared between individuals, the study performed deep sequencing of blood TCR repertoires from a handful of healthy adults. To increase sequencing depth and limit assay-specific biases, TCR repertoire library preparation and sequencing were carried out by different laboratories using diverse techniques. Per donor, leukapheresis produced somewhere between about 0.9 and 10 billion PBMCs.

Using the deep immunoSEQ assay, TCR CDR3 regions were amplified from genomic DNA by multiplex PCR. Genomic DNA extracted from each cell subset was distributed evenly over all wells of several immunoSEQ 96-well plates, and each plate served as one replicate. For sorted subsets, approximately 210 ng genomic DNA, equal to 25,000 to 35,000 T cell genomes, was loaded into each replicate PCR. Purified libraries were measured with a Qubit 3.0 fluorometer, size-checked on a Bioanalyzer 2100, and measured again with the KAPA Library Quantification kit. A separate single-read 150-cycle Illumina NextSeq 550 flow cell was used to sequence each immunoSEQ 96-well plate. Under the source paper's analysis protocol: Because the immunoSEQ output held only junctional sequences and lacked quality scores, the filtering could not match the filtering applied to full-length reads. Sequences were annotated with PyIR, a Python wrapper for IgBLAST v1.9, using IMGT germline references to assign V/J genes and CDR3. Reads were removed for weak V/J assignments (E-value above 1e-6), missing CDR3, stop codons, out-of-frame junctions, or ambiguous translated residues. V3J clonotypes were defined by identical inferred V gene, J gene, and CDR3 amino acid sequence. Percentage overlap between repertoires was computed as shared unique clonotypes divided by the size of the smaller repertoire. RTK rarefaction, the Chao1 estimator, and Recon v2.1 estimates of unobserved clonotypes were used to assess repertoire richness. For all TCRbeta clonotypes obtained by the gDNA method from several donors, generation probabilities were computed with OLGA. Here the immuneACCESS table is served through TCRdb, limited to in-frame sequences with V and J called. Missing clones are a known gap in these copies; in checked studies unresolved V genes cover under half, and the rest lacks a known reason. D and trimming come from the DNA, and the V and J calls and clone size come from that table. Within this sample are more than 550,000 clones, with 92% of them counted one time only. Jointly, the top ten make up 24% of the sample.

CD8 naive samples were CD45RO-negative cells positively selected for CCR7, giving a CD45RA+CCR7+ population that excluded TemRA cells. The donors were healthy, HIV-negative adults who had no recently reported acute infections or vaccinations. Every donor was a Caucasian adult residing in Nashville, Tennessee, USA. After blood collection by leukapheresis, PBMCs were isolated using Ficoll-Histopaque density gradient centrifugation and then cryopreserved in the vapor phase of liquid nitrogen. Purity and quantity of every magnetically sorted T cell population were checked by analytical flow cytometry. Each sorted fraction had its genomic DNA isolated and then quantified by UV absorbance on a Nanodrop 2000c. What the authors observed across the whole study: Only blood was sampled, and tissue TCR repertoires likely differ from those in blood. Clonotypes shared by all four sorted-subset donors showed higher generation probabilities than non-shared clonotypes. Estimated clonotype richness was generally larger for naive than for memory subsets. Pairwise subsampling indicated that sequencing depth was expected to affect the degree of clonotype sharing among donors. The genetic and exposure-history diversity represented was limited by the small number of donors. Incomplete sequencing was indicated by rarefaction of sorted-subset datasets, despite the large sequencing depth. When four donors were compared, the shared fraction of clonotypes was 5% to 6.5% for naive CD4, around 3.5% for naive CD8, about 2.5% for memory CD4, and less than 0.45% for memory CD8.

The rearrangement combines TRBV6-5 with TRBJ2-7; 8 nucleotides in the junction match TRBD1. Source material: naive CD8+ T cells sorted from blood. What this sample's cell subset or site label stands for: CD45RA+CCR7+. The receptor was isolated from a man aged 25 to 45 in good health. The DNA sequence is given as TGTGCCAGCACCCCGGTACAGGGGGCCTACGAGCAGTACTTC. The resulting protein is CASTPVQGAYEQYF.